The subject of this entry is one T cell receptor (beta chain). The antigen this receptor binds is unknown. No per-base quality is available; no much larger clone lies one base away. The time point tag for this specimen amounts to: patch test 2, 6 weeks after DPC sensitization. The treatment or condition label on this specimen signifies: therapeutic diphenylcyclopropenone sensitization with weekly scalp DPC. At every patch-test visit, the blood draw took place before the patch test was put on. To be eligible, patients had to be aged 18 to 70, diagnosed with alopecia and judged suitable for DPC therapy, while pregnant patients were excluded. Total RNA was extracted from unfractionated whole blood collected in Tempus Blood RNA tubes. The V and J ends are trimmed by 8 bases and 8 bases, leaving 16 bases between them. The CDR3 measures 13 amino acids from cysteine to phenylalanine. The sequence is cut down to CDR3 DNA, 39 bases in frame from base 1. The germline V gene yields MRHNA for CDR1 and SNTAGT for CDR2.

The data were obtained in a study of human T cells and chemical hapten exposure (dated by TCRdb to 2020 to 2022). About the study as a whole: For sensitization, 2% DPC in acetone was applied to a 2 cm by 2 cm area of upper inner arm skin. Throughout the approximately 25-week study period, patients were also given weekly therapeutic DPC doses on the scalp. Patch testing was done on the upper back using Finn chambers containing 0.01% DPC, and results were scored after 6 days according to International Contact Dermatitis Research Group standards. The mostly female patient cohort included alopecia areata with under or over 50% scalp involvement, alopecia totalis and alopecia universalis. The libraries were sequenced as a pool, and the TCR yield per sample differed mostly because of small variations in library volumes within the pool. In alopecia patients, the study followed how the peripheral blood TCR repertoire changed in vivo over primary and secondary sensitization to diphenylcyclopropenone (DPC), a hapten. Blood was sampled from patients pre-sensitization (week 0) and at 2, 6 and about 24 weeks after DPC sensitization. Under 30 alopecia patients gave blood for TCR sequencing at one to four time points (pre-sensitization, 2, 6 and 24 weeks). What the research found in general, with its limitations: Patch test score was positively correlated with the number of PT1 expanded TCRs, with significance at thresholds 8, 16 and 32 but not at 4. Expanded TCRs formed significantly more large CDR3 similarity clusters than pre-sensitization or healthy control sets, consistent with antigen-driven responses. After repeated subsampling, the strength of the expansion versus patch-test correlation and the threshold at which it became significant changed. Because all patients had alopecia, a presumed autoimmune disease, the immune response of the patients might differ from that of healthy individuals. DPC sensitization did not change how many TCRs were above 1 in 1000 frequency, and no evidence was found of alterations in global repertoire structure.

Libraries were built with RACE. Sequenced on a NextSeq 500. During library preparation, unique molecular identifiers were attached to individual cDNA molecules so that TCRs could be counted quantitatively and reproducibly. For every blood RNA sample, sequencing covered both the TCR alpha and TCR beta chains. The original methods were these. A median of roughly 99,000 TCRs per sample was observed, with a range of about 23,224 to 700,000. V, J and CDR3 annotation of the TCR reads was carried out using the Decombinator software suite. For the PS versus PT1 abundance plots, all samples were subsampled to the same number of TCRs (28,000). TCRs were defined as expanded if absent before sensitization and observed at least eight times at the 2-week time point. TCRdb ran its own pipeline on the public reads, namely fastp trimming at Q25 and MiXCR clone calling, and kept in-frame beta chains. A single entry per CDR3 protein holds the most common genes and DNA from its merged rows. These V and J calls originate from TCRdb's pipeline instead of the authors' own analysis. The sample yields roughly 52,000 distinct CDR3 sequences; around 9.5% were counted once. 1.7% of the sample belongs to the ten largest clones.

The sequence was collected from a woman in her forties or fifties with alopecia areata. Some clones in this sample may be carry-over from other donors' samples. The material was whole blood, obtained in connection with sensitization to the hapten diphenylcyclopropenone (DPC). The chain joins TRBV6-4 to TRBJ2-1; a confident D gene designation cannot be given. The sequence in DNA is TGTGCCAGCCGGGCCCCGGGCCTCGATGAGCAGTTCTTC. Translation gives CASRAPGLDEQFF.